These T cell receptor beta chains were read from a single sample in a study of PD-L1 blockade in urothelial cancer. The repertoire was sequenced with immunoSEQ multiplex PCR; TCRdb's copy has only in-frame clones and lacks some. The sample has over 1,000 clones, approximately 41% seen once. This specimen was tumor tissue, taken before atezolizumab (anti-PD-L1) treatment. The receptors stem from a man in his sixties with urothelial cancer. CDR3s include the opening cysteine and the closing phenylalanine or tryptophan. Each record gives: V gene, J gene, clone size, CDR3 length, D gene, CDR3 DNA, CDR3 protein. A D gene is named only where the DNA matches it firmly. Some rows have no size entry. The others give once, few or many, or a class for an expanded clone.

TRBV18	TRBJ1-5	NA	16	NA	TGTGCCAGCTCACCACTCTCGGGGACACCAAATCAGCCCCAGCATTTT	CASSPLSGTPNQPQHF
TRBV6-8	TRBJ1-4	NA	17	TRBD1	TGTGCCAGCAGTTACTCAGGGACAGGGACTCTTGGTGAAAAACTGTTTTTT	CASSYSGTGTLGEKLFF
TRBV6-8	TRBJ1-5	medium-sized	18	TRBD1	TGTGCCAGCAGTTCCCTTGGGACAGGGGGCGTGCGCAATCAGCCCCAGCATTTT	CASSSLGTGGVRNQPQHF
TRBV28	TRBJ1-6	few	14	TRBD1	TGTGCCATCACAGGGGAATCCTATAATTCACCCCTCCACTTT	CAITGESYNSPLHF
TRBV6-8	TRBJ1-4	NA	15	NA	TGTGCCAGCAGTTACCCGGACAGCTCTAATGAAAAACTGTTTTTT	CASSYPDSSNEKLFF
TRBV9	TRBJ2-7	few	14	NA	TGTGCCAGCAGCCCGCGGACGGAAACTCGGGAGCAGTACTTC	CASSPRTETREQYF
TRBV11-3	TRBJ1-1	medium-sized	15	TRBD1	TGTGCCAGCAGCCAACCCGGGACAGTAAACACTGAAGCTTTCTTT	CASSQPGTVNTEAFF
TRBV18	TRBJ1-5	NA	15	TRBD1	TGTGCCAGCTCTCCCACAGGGGGAGGTAATCAGCCCCAGCATTTT	CASSPTGGGNQPQHF
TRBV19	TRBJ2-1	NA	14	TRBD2	TGTGCCAGTAGTATCCAGCGGGGGTACAATGAGCAGTTCTTC	CASSIQRGYNEQFF
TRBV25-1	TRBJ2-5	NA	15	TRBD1	TGTGCCAGCAGTGGACCCGGGACAGTTGAAGAGACCCAGTACTTC	CASSGPGTVEETQYF
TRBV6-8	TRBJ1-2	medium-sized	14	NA	TGTGCCAGCAGTTATAGGGAGGGCGGCTATGGCTACACCTTC	CASSYREGGYGYTF
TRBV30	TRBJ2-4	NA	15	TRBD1	TGTGCCTGGAGTGTACAAGGGACAGGGGGCAACATTCAGTACTTC	CAWSVQGTGGNIQYF
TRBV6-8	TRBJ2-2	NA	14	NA	TGTGCCAGCAGTTTGGGGGCTAGGACCGGGGAGCTGTTTTTT	CASSLGARTGELFF
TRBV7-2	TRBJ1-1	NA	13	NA	TGTGCCAGCAGCCAGGACAGTAACACTGAAGCTTTCTTT	CASSQDSNTEAFF
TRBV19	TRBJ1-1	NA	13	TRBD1	TGTGCCAGTAGTGATGTACAGGGGGTTGAAGCTTTCTTT	CASSDVQGVEAFF
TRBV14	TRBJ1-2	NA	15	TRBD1	TGTGCCAGCAGCCAACCCGGGACAGGGAACTATGGCTACACCTTC	CASSQPGTGNYGYTF
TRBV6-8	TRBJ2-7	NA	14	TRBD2	TGTGCCATCAGGGGGACTAGCGAATCCTACGAGCAGTACTTC	CAIRGTSESYEQYF
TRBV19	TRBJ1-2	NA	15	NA	TGTGCCAGTAGTATAGGGGGCAGCCTCATCTATGGCTACACCTTC	CASSIGGSLIYGYTF
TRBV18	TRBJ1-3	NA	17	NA	TGTGCCAGCTCACCTCCCTTCCGCAGGGCGTCTGGAAACACCATATATTTT	CASSPPFRRASGNTIYF
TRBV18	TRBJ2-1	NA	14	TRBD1	TGTGCCAGCTCACCACCGTCAGGGGGAACTGAGCAGTTCTTC	CASSPPSGGTEQFF
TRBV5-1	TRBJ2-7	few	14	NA	TGCGCCAGCAGCTTGGCGGGGCTGATCTACGAGCAGTACTTC	CASSLAGLIYEQYF
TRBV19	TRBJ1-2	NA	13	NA	TGTGCCAGTAAGGTCCCTGGGAACTATGGCTACACCTTC	CASKVPGNYGYTF
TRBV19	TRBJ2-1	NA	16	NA	TGTGCCAGTAGCCCCGGGCCAAGGGGGGCCTACAATGAGCAGTTCTTC	CASSPGPRGAYNEQFF
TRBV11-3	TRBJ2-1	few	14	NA	TGTGCCAGCAGCTTATCCGGGAACTTCAATGAGCAGTTCTTC	CASSLSGNFNEQFF
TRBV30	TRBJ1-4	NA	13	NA	TGTGCCTACAGGGAGGGCTGGGCTGAAAAACTGTTTTTT	CAYREGWAEKLFF
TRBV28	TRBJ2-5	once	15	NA	TGTGCCAGCAGTGTCCCGGGTTGGAACCAAGAGACCCAGTACTTC	CASSVPGWNQETQYF
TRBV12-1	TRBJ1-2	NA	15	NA	TGTGCCAGCAGGTCCGGCCCCACCCCCAACTATGGCTACACCTTC	CASRSGPTPNYGYTF
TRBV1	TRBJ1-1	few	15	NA	TGCGCCAGCAGCCGGGACACCGCGATGAACACTGAAGCTTTCTTT	CASSRDTAMNTEAFF
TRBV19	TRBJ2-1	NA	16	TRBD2	TGTGCCAGTAGTATACATGAACTAGCGGGGGGCAATGAGCAGTTCTTC	CASSIHELAGGNEQFF
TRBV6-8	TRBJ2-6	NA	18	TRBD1	TGTGCCAGCAGTTACTGGGACAGTCTAAGCTCTGGGGCCAACGTCCTGACTTTC	CASSYWDSLSSGANVLTF
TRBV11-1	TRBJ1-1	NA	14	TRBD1	TGTGCCAGCAGGGATGGACAGGGGGTCACTGAAGCTTTCTTT	CASRDGQGVTEAFF
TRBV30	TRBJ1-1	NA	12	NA	TGTGCCTGGACAGAGGGGAACACTGAAGCTTTCTTT	CAWTEGNTEAFF
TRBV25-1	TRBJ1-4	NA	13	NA	TGTGCCAGCAGACAGGGTAATCGAGAAAAACTGTTTTTT	CASRQGNREKLFF
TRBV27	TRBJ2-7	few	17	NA	TGTGCCAGCAGTTCATCACTTGGGGGGACAAGCTCCTACGAGCAGTACTTC	CASSSSLGGTSSYEQYF
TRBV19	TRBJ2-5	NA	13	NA	TGTGCCAGTAGCATTACAGCTAAAGAGACCCAGTACTTC	CASSITAKETQYF
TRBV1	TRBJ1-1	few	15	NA	TGCGCCAGCAGCCAAGTTGGGGGAATGAACACTGAAGCTTTCTTT	CASSQVGGMNTEAFF
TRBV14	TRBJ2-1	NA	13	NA	TGTGCCAGCAGCCGCGGGACATTCAATGAGCAGTTCTTC	CASSRGTFNEQFF
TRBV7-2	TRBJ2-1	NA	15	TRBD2	TGTGCCAGCAGCTTGACTAGCGGGGGCTACAATGAGCAGTTCTTC	CASSLTSGGYNEQFF
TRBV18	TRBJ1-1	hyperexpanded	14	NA	TGTGCCAGCTCACCCTCGCCTGGGCTCACTGAAGCTTTCTTT	CASSPSPGLTEAFF
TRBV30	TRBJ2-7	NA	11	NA	TGTGCCTGGAGTGTACGGCGAGAGCAGTACTTC	CAWSVRREQYF
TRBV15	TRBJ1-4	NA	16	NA	TGTGCCACCAGCAGCAGACCAGGGTTATTCGGTGAAAAACTGTTTTTT	CATSSRPGLFGEKLFF
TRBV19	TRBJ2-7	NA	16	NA	TGTGCCAGTAGTATAGGTACCGGGACGGCGAATTACGAGCAGTACTTC	CASSIGTGTANYEQYF
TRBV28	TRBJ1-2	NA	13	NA	TGTGCCAGCAGGGTCACAGGAAACTATGGCTACACCTTC	CASRVTGNYGYTF
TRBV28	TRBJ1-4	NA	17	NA	TGTGCCAGCAGTTTAGCAGGGGCGTTGGCAACTAATGAAAAACTGTTTTTT	CASSLAGALATNEKLFF
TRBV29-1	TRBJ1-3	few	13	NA	TGCAGCGTTGGAGGAGGGGTTGGAAACACCATATATTTT	CSVGGGVGNTIYF